These T cell receptor beta chains were read from a single sample in a study of blood T cell repertoires in COVID-19. Produced via immunoSEQ multiplex PCR; TCRdb's table is partial and in-frame only. The repertoire consists of about 300,000 clones, with 80% to 90% occurring once and the leading ten covering about 1.2%. The sequenced sample was peripheral blood. The receptors were sampled from a woman in her fifties or sixties with acute or convalescent COVID-19. The CDR3 runs from the conserved cysteine through the conserved F or W. Fields, in order: clone size, D gene, V gene, J gene, CDR3 protein, CDR3 DNA. A D gene is named only where the DNA matches it firmly. Size values are once, few and many counts, or a class for expanded clones, and some rows have none.

few	TRBD1	TRBV5-1	TRBJ1-5	CASSLGTGGMSNQPQHF	TGCGCCAGCAGCTTGGGGACAGGGGGCATGAGCAATCAGCCCCAGCATTTT
NA	NA	TRBV5-1	TRBJ1-3	CASSANDGGISGNTIYF	TGCGCCAGCAGCGCTAATGACGGGGGAATCTCTGGAAACACCATATATTTT
NA	NA	TRBV3-1/TRBV3-2	TRBJ1-5	CASSQWGRGQPQHF	TGTGCCAGCAGCCAATGGGGTAGGGGTCAGCCCCAGCATTTT
NA	NA	TRBV27	TRBJ2-3	CASSLSAGGTDTQYF	TGTGCCAGCAGTTTATCGGCGGGTGGCACAGATACGCAGTATTTT
NA	NA	TRBV28	TRBJ1-1	CASSSGVGSTEAFF	TGTGCCAGCAGTTCGGGGGTCGGGAGCACTGAAGCTTTCTTT
once	NA	TRBV9	TRBJ2-2	CASSSGLANTGELFF	TGTGCCAGCAGCTCAGGCCTTGCGAACACCGGGGAGCTGTTTTTT
NA	TRBD2	TRBV9	TRBJ2-1	CASSVGMTSGPNNEQFF	TGTGCCAGCAGCGTAGGAATGACTAGCGGGCCTAACAATGAGCAGTTCTTC
NA	TRBD2	TRBV5-1	TRBJ2-1	CASRSSGGHYNEQFF	TGCGCCAGCAGATCTAGCGGGGGCCACTACAATGAGCAGTTCTTC
NA	TRBD2	TRBV5-4	TRBJ2-1	CASRPGTSGGYNEQFF	TGTGCCAGCAGACCCGGGACTAGCGGGGGGTACAATGAGCAGTTCTTC
NA	TRBD1	TRBV5-5	TRBJ2-3	CASSLKLQGQGFTDTQYF	TGTGCCAGCAGCTTGAAACTTCAGGGACAGGGTTTTACAGATACGCAGTATTTT
NA	NA	TRBV5-6	TRBJ2-2	CASSSQGLRTGELFF	TGTGCCAGCAGCTCCCAGGGGCTAAGAACCGGGGAGCTGTTTTTT
NA	TRBD2	TRBV11-3	TRBJ2-5	CASSLAGGNGETQYF	TGTGCCAGCAGCTTGGCGGGGGGGAATGGGGAGACCCAGTACTTC
NA	TRBD2	TRBV5-1	TRBJ2-3	CASFNTLGLEADTQYF	TGCGCCAGCTTCAACACCTTAGGACTAGAGGCAGATACGCAGTATTTT
NA	NA	TRBV7-3	TRBJ1-1	CASSLILGGDEAFF	TGTGCCAGCAGCTTAATTCTGGGCGGGGATGAAGCTTTCTTT
NA	NA	TRBV5-4	TRBJ2-1	CASSLDSGAYNEQFF	TGTGCCAGCAGCTTGGATAGCGGAGCCTACAATGAGCAGTTCTTC
NA	TRBD1	TRBV2	TRBJ1-2	CASSSTGFNGYTF	TGTGCCAGCAGCTCGACAGGGTTCAATGGCTACACCTTC
once	NA	TRBV6-2/TRBV6-3	TRBJ2-5	CASSSGFFLMKTQYF	TGTGCCAGCAGTTCGGGGTTTTTCTTAATGAAGACCCAGTACTTC
NA	NA	TRBV4-1	TRBJ1-5	CASSQDQWEGRQPQHF	TGCGCCAGCAGCCAAGATCAGTGGGAAGGGAGACAGCCCCAGCATTTT
NA	TRBD1	TRBV7-6	TRBJ2-7	CASSLDRGPSYEQYF	TGTGCCAGCAGCCTGGACAGGGGGCCTTCCTACGAGCAGTACTTC
NA	TRBD1	TRBV10-3	TRBJ1-2	CAIKQGETDGYTF	TGTGCCATCAAACAGGGGGAGACTGATGGCTACACCTTC
many	NA	TRBV14	TRBJ2-2	CASSQEGGTGELFF	TGTGCCAGCAGCCAGGAAGGGGGAACCGGGGAGCTGTTTTTT
NA	TRBD2	TRBV5-1	TRBJ2-1	CASSRLAGFYNEQFF	TGCGCCAGCAGCCGACTAGCGGGGTTTTACAATGAGCAGTTCTTC
once	NA	TRBV10-2	TRBJ2-1	CASLSRLSSYNEQFF	TGCGCCAGTCTATCCAGGCTTAGCTCCTACAATGAGCAGTTCTTC
NA	TRBD1	TRBV11-2	TRBJ1-2	CASSSTGTGMGGYTF	TGTGCCAGCAGCTCGACCGGGACAGGGATGGGTGGCTACACCTTC
NA	NA	TRBV3-1/TRBV3-2	TRBJ1-1	CASSPRQSAEAFF	TGTGCCAGCAGCCCGAGACAGTCTGCCGAAGCTTTCTTT
NA	NA	TRBV7-2	TRBJ1-2	CASSFKSGGIDGYTF	TGTGCCAGCAGCTTTAAAAGCGGGGGGATAGATGGCTACACCTTC
NA	NA	TRBV11-3	TRBJ1-2	CASSLLGEYGYTF	TGTGCCAGCAGCTTATTAGGGGAATATGGCTACACCTTC
NA	NA	TRBV15	TRBJ1-5	CATSRDRGFNQPQHF	TGTGCCACCAGCCGAGACAGAGGCTTCAATCAGCCCCAGCATTTT
NA	TRBD1	TRBV9	TRBJ1-2	CASSVTGGGYTF	TGTGCCAGCAGCGTGACAGGGGGCGGCTACACCTTC
once	NA	TRBV12-3/TRBV12-4	TRBJ1-2	CASSSRGWYGYTF	TGTGCCAGCAGCTCCCGGGGTTGGTATGGCTACACCTTC
NA	NA	TRBV13	TRBJ1-1	CASSSYGEGSEAFF	TGTGCCAGCAGCAGCTATGGAGAGGGATCTGAAGCTTTCTTT
NA	TRBD1	TRBV24-1	TRBJ1-2	CATSDALQGNYGYTF	TGTGCCACCAGTGATGCACTACAGGGGAACTATGGCTACACCTTC
NA	TRBD2	TRBV20-1	TRBJ2-2	CSASSALGASGRAVVTGELFF	TGCAGTGCTAGTAGTGCGCTTGGGGCTAGCGGGAGGGCCGTGGTCACCGGGGAGCTGTTTTTT
NA	TRBD1	TRBV19	TRBJ2-7	CASSKPGQGSYEQYF	TGTGCCAGTAGCAAACCGGGACAGGGGTCCTACGAGCAGTACTTC
few	NA	TRBV5-1	TRBJ1-1	CASSLGVLEAEAFF	TGCGCCAGCAGCTTGGGGGTTCTTGAGGCTGAAGCTTTCTTT
NA	NA	TRBV6-2/TRBV6-3	TRBJ1-2	CASSVDSHNYGYTF	TGTGCCAGCAGTGTGGACAGCCATAACTATGGCTACACCTTC
NA	NA	TRBV27	TRBJ2-1	CASSSYGPNEQFF	TGTGCCAGCAGTTCTTATGGCCCGAATGAGCAGTTCTTC
NA	NA	TRBV6-5	TRBJ1-1	CASSPRGGETEAFF	TGTGCCAGCAGTCCTCGGGGGGGGGAGACTGAAGCTTTCTTT
NA	NA	TRBV9	TRBJ2-3	CASSVGNPGIDTQYF	TGTGCCAGCAGCGTAGGGAACCCGGGGATAGATACGCAGTATTTT
few	NA	TRBV3-1/TRBV3-2	TRBJ1-2	CASSQRDGYTF	TGTGCCAGCAGCCAACGGGATGGCTACACCTTC
once	NA	TRBV12-3/TRBV12-4	TRBJ1-1	CASSFGGITEAFF	TGTGCCAGCAGTTTTGGGGGGATCACTGAAGCTTTCTTT
NA	NA	TRBV27	TRBJ1-5	CASSLNRDNQPQHF	TGTGCCAGCAGCTTAAACAGAGACAATCAGCCCCAGCATTTT
NA	NA	TRBV4-2	TRBJ1-2	CASSQREGGGYGYTF	TGTGCCAGCAGCCAGAGGGAGGGCGGGGGGTATGGCTACACCTTC
NA	TRBD2	TRBV5-6	TRBJ2-1	CASSLVVLAEDNEQFF	TGTGCCAGCAGCTTGGTAGTACTAGCGGAGGACAATGAGCAGTTCTTC
once	TRBD2	TRBV5-4	TRBJ2-3	CASSLVAGKDTQYF	TGTGCCAGCAGCTTGGTAGCGGGAAAAGATACGCAGTATTTT
NA	TRBD1	TRBV7-6	TRBJ1-2	CASSLGQGYGYTF	TGTGCCAGCAGCTTAGGACAGGGCTATGGCTACACCTTC
NA	NA	TRBV7-9	TRBJ1-1	CASTETGMNTEAFF	TGTGCCAGCACGGAGACAGGTATGAACACTGAAGCTTTCTTT
NA	TRBD1	TRBV5-1	TRBJ1-2	CASSPGTGDYGYTF	TGCGCCAGCAGCCCAGGGACAGGTGACTATGGCTACACCTTC
few	TRBD1	TRBV18	TRBJ2-7	CASSPPSGGDEQYF	TGTGCCAGCTCACCACCGTCAGGGGGAGACGAGCAGTACTTC
once	TRBD1	TRBV5-5	TRBJ1-4	CASSPQGANEKLFF	TGTGCCAGCAGCCCACAGGGGGCTAATGAAAAACTGTTTTTT
NA	NA	TRBV7-2	TRBJ2-5	CASSPGLPQETQYF	TGTGCCAGCAGCCCGGGACTCCCGCAAGAGACCCAGTACTTC
few	NA	TRBV5-1	TRBJ2-5	CASSLEGGGETQYF	TGCGCCAGCAGCTTGGAAGGTGGGGGGGAGACCCAGTACTTC
NA	NA	TRBV6-5	TRBJ2-1	CASSNVQGNEQFF	TGTGCCAGCAGTAACGTCCAGGGGAATGAGCAGTTCTTC
NA	TRBD1	TRBV7-9	TRBJ2-2	CASSLRTGETTNTGELFF	TGTGCCAGCAGCCTACGGACAGGGGAAACCACGAACACCGGGGAGCTGTTTTTT
few	NA	TRBV19	TRBJ1-5	CASSLLYQPQHF	TGTGCCAGTAGCCTCTTGTATCAGCCCCAGCATTTT
once	TRBD2	TRBV3-1/TRBV3-2	TRBJ2-4	CASSLLAGGNKNIQYF	TGTGCCAGCAGCTTACTAGCGGGGGGTAACAAAAACATTCAGTACTTC
NA	NA	TRBV11-3	TRBJ2-7	CASSLGGSREQYF	TGTGCCAGCAGCTTAGGAGGTTCGAGGGAGCAGTACTTC